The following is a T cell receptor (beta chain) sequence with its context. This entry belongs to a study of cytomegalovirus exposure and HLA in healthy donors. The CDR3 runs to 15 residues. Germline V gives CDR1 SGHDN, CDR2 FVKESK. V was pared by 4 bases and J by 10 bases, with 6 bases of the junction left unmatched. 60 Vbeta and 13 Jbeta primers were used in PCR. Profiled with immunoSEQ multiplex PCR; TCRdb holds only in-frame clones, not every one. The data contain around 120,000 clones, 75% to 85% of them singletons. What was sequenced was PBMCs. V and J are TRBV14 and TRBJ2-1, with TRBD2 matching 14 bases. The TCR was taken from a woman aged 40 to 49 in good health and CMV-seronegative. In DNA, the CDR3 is TGTGCCAGCAGCCTGGGACTAGCGGGAGTCGGAGAGCAGTTCTTC. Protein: CASSLGLAGVGEQFF.